The rows below give T cell receptor beta chains drawn from one sample of a study of blood T cell repertoires in COVID-19. Clones were sequenced by immunoSEQ multiplex PCR, and TCRdb holds only the in-frame ones, with some missing. The table includes 250,000 to 300,000 clones, around 78% detected once. Source material: peripheral blood. The receptor source for this set is a man in his sixties who had recovered from COVID-19. Both conserved end residues are part of each CDR3. D genes are given only for firm matches. Some rows mark clone size as missing; the rest say once, few, many or name a class of expanded clone.

d_call j_call clone_size v_call cdr3_nt cdr3_aa
. TRBJ2-7 . TRBV19 TGTGCCAGTAGTATTGTCTCGACAAGCTCCGAGCAGTACTTC CASSIVSTSSEQYF
TRBD1 TRBJ2-5 . TRBV3-1/TRBV3-2 TGTGCCAGCAGCAAGGGGTTGGCCAGGGGGCTTGAGACCCAGTACTTC CASSKGLARGLETQYF
TRBD1 TRBJ2-7 few TRBV5-1 TGCGCCAGCAGCTCGAGCGGAGGGACAGGGGGCGAGCAGTACTTC CASSSSGGTGGEQYF
. TRBJ2-7 few TRBV30 TGTGCCTGGAGCTCGGGACTGCCATCGGAGCAGTACTTC CAWSSGLPSEQYF
TRBD2 TRBJ2-7 . TRBV15 TGTGCCACCAGCAGAGCTAGCGGGGGATACGAGCAGTACTTC CATSRASGGYEQYF
TRBD1 TRBJ1-5 few TRBV6-1 TGTGCCAGCAGTGAAGCTAGGCAAGACAGGGGCCTGCGCACTCAGCCCCAGCATTTT CASSEARQDRGLRTQPQHF
. TRBJ2-1 . TRBV5-1 TGCGCCAGCAGCTTGGCTCGCGGTTCAATGGTAGCGGACAATGAGCAGTTCTTC CASSLARGSMVADNEQFF
. TRBJ2-2 . TRBV6-5 TGTGCCAGCTCTCCCGTCCGGGCCGGGGAGCTGTTTTTT CASSPVRAGELFF
. TRBJ2-1 . TRBV7-2 TGTGCCAGCAGCTTAGTACAGGGAGCTTACAATGAGCAGTTCTTC CASSLVQGAYNEQFF
. TRBJ1-6 once TRBV3-1/TRBV3-2 TGTGCCAGCAGCCACGGAAGCAGGGGTCGCTCCTATAATTCACCCCTCCACTTT CASSHGSRGRSYNSPLHF
TRBD1 TRBJ2-5 . TRBV11-3 TGTGCCAGCAGCACGTCGACAGGGGGCCTAGAGACCCAGTACTTC CASSTSTGGLETQYF
. TRBJ2-7 . TRBV7-9 TGTGCCAGCAGCTTACTGCCCAGCTCCTACGAGCAGTACTTC CASSLLPSSYEQYF
TRBD1 TRBJ1-2 . TRBV5-4 TGTGCCAGCATGCCGTTTCGTGGGGACAGCAGTAACTATGGCTACACCTTC CASMPFRGDSSNYGYTF
. TRBJ2-3 once TRBV6-5 TGTGCCAGCAGTTACTCCCCGGGGAGAGATACGCAGTATTTT CASSYSPGRDTQYF
. TRBJ2-3 few TRBV14 TGTGCCAGCAGCCCCACCAGAGCCGGAGGTACGCAGTATTTT CASSPTRAGGTQYF
. TRBJ1-1 . TRBV6-5 TGTGCCAGCAGACCCCCCTCCAGGAACACTGAAGCTTTCTTT CASRPPSRNTEAFF
. TRBJ1-1 few TRBV14 TGTGCCAGCAGCCTAGCTGGGAGGAACACTGAAGCTTTCTTT CASSLAGRNTEAFF
TRBD2 TRBJ2-2 once TRBV18 TGTGCCAGCTCACTGCAAAGTAGCGGGAGTTCCACCGGGGAGCTGTTTTTT CASSLQSSGSSTGELFF
TRBD1 TRBJ1-5 few TRBV23-1 TGCGCCAGCAGAATCCGGACAGGCAGCAATCAGCCCCAGCATTTT CASRIRTGSNQPQHF
. TRBJ2-1 few TRBV18 TGTGCCAGCTCACCGACAGGGAGGAAATCCTACAATGAGCAGTTCTTC CASSPTGRKSYNEQFF
. TRBJ1-3 . TRBV5-1 TGCGCCAGCAGCTTGCTGGGAGGCTCTGGAAACACCATATATTTT CASSLLGGSGNTIYF
. TRBJ1-1 few TRBV19 TGTGCCAGTAGTTCGACCAGGGGATCTGAAGCTTTCTTT CASSSTRGSEAFF
. TRBJ2-7 once TRBV27 TGTGCCAGCAGTTTATCGAGGAGCGACAGGCGGCTAGGCCCCTACGAGCAGTACTTC CASSLSRSDRRLGPYEQYF
. TRBJ1-5 . TRBV6-5 TGTGCCAGCAGCACCGACAGGCTCAATCAGCCCCAGCATTTT CASSTDRLNQPQHF
. TRBJ2-1 . TRBV7-2 TGTGCCAGCAGTCTAGCTGCTCAGTTCTTC CASSLAAQFF
TRBD2 TRBJ2-2 . TRBV6-5 TGTGCCAGCAGTTCCCTACGGGGGGCCGGGGAGCTGTTTTTT CASSSLRGAGELFF
. TRBJ2-1 . TRBV5-1 TGCGCCAGCAGCGAGACCAGGGGAAAAAGCTCCTACAATGAGCAGTTCTTC CASSETRGKSSYNEQFF
. TRBJ2-6 . TRBV27 TGTGCCAGCAGTCCCCAGGGGGGGGCCAACGTCCTGACTTTC CASSPQGGANVLTF
. TRBJ1-4 . TRBV6-1 TGTGCCAGCAGTGGGGGAGGAGCGAATGAAAAACTGTTTTTT CASSGGGANEKLFF
. TRBJ2-3 . TRBV5-4 TGTGCCAGCAGCCTGCAGGGGCGGGATACGCAGTATTTT CASSLQGRDTQYF
TRBD1 TRBJ2-3 . TRBV7-6 TGTGCCAGCAGTCTACCGGGACAGGCAGCAGATACGCAGTATTTT CASSLPGQAADTQYF
. TRBJ2-1 . TRBV10-3 TGTGCCATCAGTGAGTCGATTGGGACTGGACGAAACAATGAGCAGTTCTTC CAISESIGTGRNNEQFF
TRBD1 TRBJ1-6 . TRBV29-1 TGCAGCGTTCGGACAGGGGGGGATAATTCACCCCTCCACTTT CSVRTGGDNSPLHF
TRBD2 TRBJ2-3 . TRBV10-3 TGTGCCATCAGTGAGCCGGGGGGGTATACGCAGTATTTT CAISEPGGYTQYF
TRBD1 TRBJ1-6 . TRBV7-6 TGTGCCAGCAGCGCGGGACAGGTTAATTCACCCCTCCACTTT CASSAGQVNSPLHF
TRBD2 TRBJ2-3 . TRBV3-1/TRBV3-2 TGTGCCAGCAGCCAAACTAGCGTTGTCACAGATACGCAGTATTTT CASSQTSVVTDTQYF
. TRBJ2-7 . TRBV4-2 TGTGCCAGCAGCCTCACAACGTTATCCGAGGGCGAGCAGTACTTC CASSLTTLSEGEQYF
. TRBJ2-1 . TRBV7-8 TGTGCCAGCCGACCTCCCGCGGGACCCCAGTTCTTC CASRPPAGPQFF
TRBD1 TRBJ2-4 once TRBV19 TGTGCCAGTAGTGCCCGACAGGGGGTAGCCAAAAACATTCAGTACTTC CASSARQGVAKNIQYF
. TRBJ2-5 . TRBV28 TGTGCCAGCAGTTTCGTCGGCCAGGGGAAAGAGACCCAGTACTTC CASSFVGQGKETQYF
TRBD2 TRBJ2-3 . TRBV11-2 TGTGCCAGCACCCAAGCGGGGCCGCGATGGTATACGCAGTATTTT CASTQAGPRWYTQYF
. TRBJ1-1 . TRBV19 TGTGCCAGTAGTATAGTTCCCCGGACAACTTACACTGAAGCTTTCTTT CASSIVPRTTYTEAFF
TRBD1 TRBJ1-2 . TRBV5-5 TGTGCCAGCAACCTCCGCCCGGGACAGTCCTATGGCTACACCTTC CASNLRPGQSYGYTF
TRBD1 TRBJ2-4 . TRBV11-2 TGTGCCAGCAGCTTCGGCAGGGGGCTAAACATTCAGTACTTC CASSFGRGLNIQYF
. TRBJ1-3 many TRBV2 TGTGCCAGCAGCGGGGGATGGGAGTTCGCCGCCTCTGGAAACACCATATATTTT CASSGGWEFAASGNTIYF
TRBD1 TRBJ1-5 few TRBV5-3 TGTGCCAGAAGACCCGCGACAGGGGGCAGTGGTAAGCCCCAGCATTTT CARRPATGGSGKPQHF
TRBD1 TRBJ2-4 . TRBV10-3 TGTGCCATCAGTGAGGGACAGGGGGCCGGTGCCAAAAACATTCAGTACTTC CAISEGQGAGAKNIQYF
TRBD1 TRBJ2-1 . TRBV5-1 TGCGCCAGCAGCCCCTTTGTAGGACAGGGACTCAATGAGCAGTTCTTC CASSPFVGQGLNEQFF
. TRBJ1-5 . TRBV19 TGTGCCAGTAGTATATGGGGCAGGGGTTCGCGGCAGCCCCAGCATTTT CASSIWGRGSRQPQHF
. TRBJ1-5 few TRBV5-6 TGTGCCAGCAGCTTGGACAGGGCTCAGCCCCAGCATTTT CASSLDRAQPQHF
. TRBJ2-7 . TRBV2 TGTGCCAGCAAGGGGGGGACCCAGGCCTACGAGCAGTACTTC CASKGGTQAYEQYF
. TRBJ1-6 . TRBV5-6 TGTGCCAGCAGCGTCTACAGGGTCATGAATTCACCCCTCCACTTT CASSVYRVMNSPLHF
. TRBJ2-5 few TRBV28 TGTGCCAGCAGTTTGGTCGGGAGTGGGGGGGAGACCCAGTACTTC CASSLVGSGGETQYF
. TRBJ2-7 . TRBV20-1 TGCAGTGCTAGCGGTTCCTACGAGCAGTACTTC CSASGSYEQYF
. TRBJ1-6 . TRBV3-1/TRBV3-2 TGTGCCAGCAGCCAAGGTTTGAGGGATAGTCCCCTCCACTTT CASSQGLRDSPLHF
TRBD1 TRBJ1-1 . TRBV2 TGTGCCAGCAACCGACAGGGTCGTACTGAAGCTTTCTTT CASNRQGRTEAFF
. TRBJ2-2 few TRBV29-1 TGCAGCGGACAACGGTCCGGGGAGCTGTTTTTT CSGQRSGELFF
. TRBJ2-7 . TRBV6-6 TGTGCCAGCAGTTACGGTGATGGCGGAGGTCCCTACGAGCAGTACTTC CASSYGDGGGPYEQYF
TRBD1 TRBJ2-5 few TRBV5-4 TGTGCCAGCAGCCCGGGACAGACACAAGAGACCCAGTACTTC CASSPGQTQETQYF